The sequence of this TCR beta chain was determined in a study of low-dose radiotherapy and immunotherapy resistance in tumors. Turning to the study itself: Intravenous ipilimumab 1 mg/kg every six weeks was given with nivolumab 240 mg every two weeks.

Per germline, CDR1 ENHRY and CDR2 SYGVKD. Trimming stripped 3 bases from V and 2 bases from J, with 9 bases between. The CDR3 sequence is 14 residues long. As to time point: after trial treatment. Treatment meaning: LDRT plus nivolumab, ipilimumab, low-dose cyclophosphamide and aspirin (RACIN trial). As a condition of eligibility, patients had advanced solid tumors lacking tumor-infiltrating lymphocytes. Primers used for first-strand cDNA, a TRAV- and TRBV-specific set, covered both alpha and beta chains. Amplification, which lasted roughly 20 PCR cycles, used a constant-region primer and V-primer adapter to amplify TCRs. TCRdb called the reads again in MiXCR, with one record for every CDR3 protein. The table shows tens of thousands of distinct CDR3 sequences, with 20% occurring only once.

The specimen was PBMCs, collected after low-dose radiotherapy plus immunotherapy. The receptor was derived from a female donor with ovarian cancer. V and J are TRBV10-3 and TRBJ2-3; D is ambiguous. CDR3 nucleotides: TGTGCCATCAGTGATGTCGGTTTCACAGATACGCAGTATTTT. Translating it yields CAISDVGFTDTQYF.